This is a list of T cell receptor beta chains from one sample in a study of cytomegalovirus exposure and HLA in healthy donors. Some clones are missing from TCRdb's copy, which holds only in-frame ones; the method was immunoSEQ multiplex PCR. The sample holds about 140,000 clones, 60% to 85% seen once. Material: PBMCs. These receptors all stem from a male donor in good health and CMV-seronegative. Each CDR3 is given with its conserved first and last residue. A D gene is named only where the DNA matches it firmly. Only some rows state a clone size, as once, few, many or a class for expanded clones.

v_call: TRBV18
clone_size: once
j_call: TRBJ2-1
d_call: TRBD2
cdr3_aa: CASSPNLAGESNEQFF
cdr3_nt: TGTGCCAGCTCACCGAATCTAGCGGGAGAATCCAATGAGCAGTTCTTC

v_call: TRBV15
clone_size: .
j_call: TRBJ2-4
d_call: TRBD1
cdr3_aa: CATSGGTGWLHIQYF
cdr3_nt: TGTGCCACCAGCGGGGGGACAGGGTGGTTGCACATTCAGTACTTC

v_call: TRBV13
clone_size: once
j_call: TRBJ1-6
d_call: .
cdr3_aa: CASSLRGGGNSPLHF
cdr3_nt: TGTGCCAGCAGCTTAAGGGGAGGCGGTAATTCACCCCTCCACTTT

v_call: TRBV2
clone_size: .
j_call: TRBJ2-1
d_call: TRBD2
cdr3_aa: CASRVLAGGRNEQFF
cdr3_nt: TGTGCCAGCAGAGTACTAGCGGGAGGGAGGAATGAGCAGTTCTTC

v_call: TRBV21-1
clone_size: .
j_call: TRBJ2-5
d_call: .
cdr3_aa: CASSKAVCQETQYF
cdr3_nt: TGTGCCAGCAGCAAAGCCGTCTGTCAAGAGACCCAGTACTTC

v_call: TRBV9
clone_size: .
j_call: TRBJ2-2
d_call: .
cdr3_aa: CASSVVHTPNTGELFF
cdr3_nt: TGTGCCAGCAGCGTAGTACACACCCCGAACACCGGGGAGCTGTTTTTT

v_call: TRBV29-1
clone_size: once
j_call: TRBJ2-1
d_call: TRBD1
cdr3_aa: CSVHPGGYNEQFF
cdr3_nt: TGCAGCGTTCATCCAGGGGGCTACAATGAGCAGTTCTTC

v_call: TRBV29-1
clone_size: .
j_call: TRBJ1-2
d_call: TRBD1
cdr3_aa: CSVLQGFTTYGYTF
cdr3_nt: TGCAGCGTCCTACAGGGGTTCACGACCTATGGCTACACCTTC

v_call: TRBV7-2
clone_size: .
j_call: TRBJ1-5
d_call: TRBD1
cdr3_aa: CASSLTRQGASNQPQHF
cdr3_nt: TGTGCCAGCAGCTTAACCCGACAGGGGGCAAGCAATCAGCCCCAGCATTTT

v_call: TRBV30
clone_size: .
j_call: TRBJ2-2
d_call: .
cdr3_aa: CAWTARPNTGELFF
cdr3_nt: TGTGCCTGGACTGCGCGGCCGAATACCGGGGAGCTGTTTTTT

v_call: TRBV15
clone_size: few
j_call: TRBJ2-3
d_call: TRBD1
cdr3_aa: CATSRDRTGADTQYF
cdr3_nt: TGTGCCACCAGCAGAGATAGGACAGGGGCAGATACGCAGTATTTT

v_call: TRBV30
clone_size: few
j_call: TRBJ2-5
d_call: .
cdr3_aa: CACTNPGQPSGQYF
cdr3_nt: TGTGCCTGTACCAATCCGGGACAGCCTAGCGGGCAGTACTTC

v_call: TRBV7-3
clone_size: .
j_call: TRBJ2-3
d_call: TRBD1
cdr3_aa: CASSPSPGQAGEYF
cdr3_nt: TGTGCCAGCAGCCCCTCCCCGGGACAGGCTGGGGAGTATTTT

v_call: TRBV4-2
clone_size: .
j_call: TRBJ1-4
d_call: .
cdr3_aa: CASSLETGATNEKLFF
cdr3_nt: TGTGCCAGCAGCCTTGAGACGGGGGCAACTAATGAAAAACTGTTTTTT

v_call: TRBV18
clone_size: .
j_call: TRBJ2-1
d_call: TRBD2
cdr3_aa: CASSPPVAGGNEQFF
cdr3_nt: TGTGCCAGCTCACCACCGGTAGCGGGAGGGAATGAGCAGTTCTTC

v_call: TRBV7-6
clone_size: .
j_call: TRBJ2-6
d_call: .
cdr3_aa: CASSLVAVSGANVLTF
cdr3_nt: TGTGCCAGCAGCTTAGTGGCGGTCTCTGGGGCCAACGTCCTGACTTTC

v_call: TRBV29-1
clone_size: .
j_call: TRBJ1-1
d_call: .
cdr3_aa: CSGGGNTEAFF
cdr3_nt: TGCAGCGGGGGAGGGAACACTGAAGCTTTCTTT

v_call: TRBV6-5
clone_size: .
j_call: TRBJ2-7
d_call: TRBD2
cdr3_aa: CASSLAGVSYEQYF
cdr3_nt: TGTGCCAGCAGCCTAGCGGGGGTCTCCTACGAGCAGTACTTC

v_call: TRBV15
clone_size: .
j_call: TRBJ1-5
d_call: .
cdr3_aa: CPTSRDGGGNQPQHF
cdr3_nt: TGTCCCACCAGCAGAGATGGGGGCGGCAATCAGCCCCAGCATTTT

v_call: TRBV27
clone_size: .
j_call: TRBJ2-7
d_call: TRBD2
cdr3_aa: CATKGGGAGYPYEQYF
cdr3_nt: TGTGCCACTAAAGGCGGGGGTGCGGGGTACCCCTACGAGCAGTACTTC

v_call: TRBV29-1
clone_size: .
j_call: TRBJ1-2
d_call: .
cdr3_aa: CSVLREGGYTF
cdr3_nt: TGCAGCGTCCTCAGGGAAGGGGGCTACACCTTC

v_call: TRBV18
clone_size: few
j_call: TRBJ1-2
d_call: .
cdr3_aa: CASSPLPRIYGYTF
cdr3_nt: TGTGCCAGCTCACCTCTTCCCAGGATCTATGGCTACACCTTC

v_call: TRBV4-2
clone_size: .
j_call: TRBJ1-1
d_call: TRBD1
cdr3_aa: CASSSGQGIGMDTEAFF
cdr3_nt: TGTGCCAGCAGCTCGGGACAGGGGATAGGGATGGACACTGAAGCTTTCTTT

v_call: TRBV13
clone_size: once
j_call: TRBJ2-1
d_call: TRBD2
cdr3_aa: CASRTSGGALNEQFF
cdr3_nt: TGTGCCAGCAGGACGAGCGGGGGGGCCTTAAATGAGCAGTTCTTC

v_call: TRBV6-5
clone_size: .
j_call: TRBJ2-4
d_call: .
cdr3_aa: CASSNILAKNIQYF
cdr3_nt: TGTGCCAGCAGCAACATATTAGCCAAAAACATTCAGTACTTC

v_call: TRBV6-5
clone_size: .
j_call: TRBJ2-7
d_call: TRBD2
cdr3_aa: CASRPGGGEQYF
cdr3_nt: TGTGCCAGCAGACCTGGGGGGGGCGAGCAGTACTTC

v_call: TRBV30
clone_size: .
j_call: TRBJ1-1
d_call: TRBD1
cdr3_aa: CAWSVLDRVETEAFF
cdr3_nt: TGTGCCTGGAGTGTACTTGACAGGGTAGAGACTGAAGCTTTCTTT

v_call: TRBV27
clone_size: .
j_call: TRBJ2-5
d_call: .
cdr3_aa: CASSFRTAQETQYF
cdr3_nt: TGTGCCAGCAGTTTTAGGACAGCACAAGAGACCCAGTACTTC

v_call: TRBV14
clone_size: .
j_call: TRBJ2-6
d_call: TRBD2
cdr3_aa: CASSQDKLAGLSGANVLTF
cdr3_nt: TGTGCCAGCAGCCAAGATAAACTAGCGGGCCTCTCTGGGGCCAACGTCCTGACTTTC

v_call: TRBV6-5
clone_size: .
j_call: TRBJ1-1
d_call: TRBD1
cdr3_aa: CASRAQGGMNTEAFF
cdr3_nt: TGTGCCAGCAGGGCCCAGGGGGGTATGAACACTGAAGCTTTCTTT

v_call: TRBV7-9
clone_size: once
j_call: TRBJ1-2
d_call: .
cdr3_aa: CSSSLVLGSGSGGYTF
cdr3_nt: TGTTCCAGCAGCTTAGTTCTTGGTTCCGGCTCCGGGGGCTACACCTTC

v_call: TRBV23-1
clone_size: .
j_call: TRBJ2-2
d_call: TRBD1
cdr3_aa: CASSQNPGTGGITGELFF
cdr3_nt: TGCGCCAGCAGTCAAAACCCCGGGACAGGGGGCATTACCGGGGAGCTGTTTTTT

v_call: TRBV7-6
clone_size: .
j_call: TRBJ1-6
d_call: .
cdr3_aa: CASSLDRGTLNNSPLHF
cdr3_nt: TGTGCCAGCAGCCTTGACCGCGGAACCCTAAATAATTCACCCCTCCACTTT

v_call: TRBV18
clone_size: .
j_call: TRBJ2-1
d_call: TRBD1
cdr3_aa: CASLPGQGGNEQFF
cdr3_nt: TGTGCCAGCTTGCCGGGACAGGGTGGGAATGAGCAGTTCTTC

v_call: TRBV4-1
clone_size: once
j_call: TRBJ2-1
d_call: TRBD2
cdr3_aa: CASSQAGTSGTEQFF
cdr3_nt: TGCGCCAGCAGCCAGGCTGGGACTAGCGGCACTGAGCAGTTCTTC

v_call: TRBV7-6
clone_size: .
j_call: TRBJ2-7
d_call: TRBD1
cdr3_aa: CASSLWGQGLYEQYF
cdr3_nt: TGTGCCAGCAGCTTATGGGGACAGGGGCTGTACGAGCAGTACTTC

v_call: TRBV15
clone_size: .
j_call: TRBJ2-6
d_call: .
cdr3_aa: CATSRDWKGTGNVLTF
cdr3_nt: TGTGCCACCAGCAGAGATTGGAAGGGAACAGGGAACGTCCTGACTTTC

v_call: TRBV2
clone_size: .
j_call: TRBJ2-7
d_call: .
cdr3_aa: CASSEWGSTYEQYF
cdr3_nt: TGTGCCAGCAGTGAATGGGGCAGCACCTACGAGCAGTACTTC

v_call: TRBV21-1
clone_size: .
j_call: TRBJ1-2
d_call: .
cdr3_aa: CASSRSGRYGYTF
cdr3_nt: TGTGCCAGCAGCAGATCGGGGAGATATGGCTACACCTTC

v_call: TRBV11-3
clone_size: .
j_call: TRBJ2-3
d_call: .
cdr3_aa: CASSASGPQPRAADTQYF
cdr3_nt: TGTGCCAGCAGCGCCTCCGGGCCGCAACCGAGGGCAGCAGATACGCAGTATTTT

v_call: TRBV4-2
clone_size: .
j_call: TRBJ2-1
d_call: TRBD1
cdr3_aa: CASSQVLQGYNEQFF
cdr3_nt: TGTGCCAGCAGCCAAGTCCTACAGGGGTACAATGAGCAGTTCTTC

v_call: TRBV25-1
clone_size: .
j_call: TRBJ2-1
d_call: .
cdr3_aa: CASTLGDEQFF
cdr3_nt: TGTGCCAGCACTTTGGGCGATGAGCAGTTCTTC

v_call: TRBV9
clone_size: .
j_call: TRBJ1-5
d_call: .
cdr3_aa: CASSVGGAGNQPQHF
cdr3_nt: TGTGCCAGCAGCGTAGGGGGCGCGGGGAATCAGCCCCAGCATTTT

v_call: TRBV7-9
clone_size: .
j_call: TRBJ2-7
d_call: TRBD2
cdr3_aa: CATGTSGSYEQYF
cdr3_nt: TGTGCCACTGGGACTAGCGGGAGCTACGAGCAGTACTTC

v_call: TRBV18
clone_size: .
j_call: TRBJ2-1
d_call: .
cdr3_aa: CASSPVLLDEQFF
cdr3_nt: TGTGCCAGCTCACCAGTCTTACTAGATGAGCAGTTCTTC

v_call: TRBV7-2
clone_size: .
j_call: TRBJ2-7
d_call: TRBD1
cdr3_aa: CASSLVGTGAYEQYF
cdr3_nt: TGTGCCAGCAGCTTAGTGGGGACAGGGGCCTACGAGCAGTACTTC

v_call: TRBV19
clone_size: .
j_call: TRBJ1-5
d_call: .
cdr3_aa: CASSIGWRRGYSNQPQHF
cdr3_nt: TGTGCCAGTAGTATAGGCTGGCGCCGGGGGTATAGCAATCAGCCCCAGCATTTT

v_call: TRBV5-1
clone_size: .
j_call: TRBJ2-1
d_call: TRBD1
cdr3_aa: CASGKGTGSYNEQFF
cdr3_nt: TGCGCCAGCGGAAAAGGGACAGGGTCCTACAATGAGCAGTTCTTC

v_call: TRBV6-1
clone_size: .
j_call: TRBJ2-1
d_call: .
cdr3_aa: CASFRSAPYNEQFF
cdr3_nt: TGTGCCTCCTTTCGGTCCGCTCCTTACAATGAGCAGTTCTTC

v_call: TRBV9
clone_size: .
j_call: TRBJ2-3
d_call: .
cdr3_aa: CASSVASSPAADTQYF
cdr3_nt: TGTGCCAGCAGCGTAGCAAGTTCCCCGGCGGCAGATACGCAGTATTTT

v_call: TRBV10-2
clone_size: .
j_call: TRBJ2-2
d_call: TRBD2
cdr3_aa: CASSDFLAGNTGELFF
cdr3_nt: TGCGCCAGCAGTGACTTTCTAGCGGGGAACACCGGGGAGCTGTTTTTT